This T cell receptor beta chain was captured by sequencing in a study of shared clonotypes between healthy human individuals. Study information: Donors had three CD4 naive, three CD4 memory, two CD8 naive and one CD8 memory plate apiece.

CD8 cells regarded as naive lacked CD45RO, were positively chosen for CCR7, and omitted terminally differentiated effector memory CD45RA+ cells. Each subset's genomic DNA was split evenly across several immunoSEQ plates. Assay: immunoSEQ multiplex PCR; the TCRdb copy retains only in-frame clones and omits some. The data hold about 2 million clones, with just under 95% observed a single time. Broader study findings: Memory subsets had estimated richness that was generally smaller than that of naive subsets. Some clonotypes were shared by all four sorted-subset donors, while others were not shared. The non-shared ones had lower generation probabilities than the shared ones.

Details on this clone: Its specificity is unknown.

CDR3 length: 16 residues. Trimming removed 0 bases from V and 7 bases from J, with 19 bases in between. CDR1 SQVTM and CDR2 ANQGSEA come from the germline V gene. Sequenced material: naive CD8+ T cells sorted from blood. The sequence derives from a young man in good health. The chain recombines TRBV29-1 with TRBJ2-1; D unclear. The CDR3 coding sequence is TGCAGCGTTGAAGATGTGACCCACGGTCATGCGAATGAGCAGTTCTTC. Its translation is CSVEDVTHGHANEQFF.